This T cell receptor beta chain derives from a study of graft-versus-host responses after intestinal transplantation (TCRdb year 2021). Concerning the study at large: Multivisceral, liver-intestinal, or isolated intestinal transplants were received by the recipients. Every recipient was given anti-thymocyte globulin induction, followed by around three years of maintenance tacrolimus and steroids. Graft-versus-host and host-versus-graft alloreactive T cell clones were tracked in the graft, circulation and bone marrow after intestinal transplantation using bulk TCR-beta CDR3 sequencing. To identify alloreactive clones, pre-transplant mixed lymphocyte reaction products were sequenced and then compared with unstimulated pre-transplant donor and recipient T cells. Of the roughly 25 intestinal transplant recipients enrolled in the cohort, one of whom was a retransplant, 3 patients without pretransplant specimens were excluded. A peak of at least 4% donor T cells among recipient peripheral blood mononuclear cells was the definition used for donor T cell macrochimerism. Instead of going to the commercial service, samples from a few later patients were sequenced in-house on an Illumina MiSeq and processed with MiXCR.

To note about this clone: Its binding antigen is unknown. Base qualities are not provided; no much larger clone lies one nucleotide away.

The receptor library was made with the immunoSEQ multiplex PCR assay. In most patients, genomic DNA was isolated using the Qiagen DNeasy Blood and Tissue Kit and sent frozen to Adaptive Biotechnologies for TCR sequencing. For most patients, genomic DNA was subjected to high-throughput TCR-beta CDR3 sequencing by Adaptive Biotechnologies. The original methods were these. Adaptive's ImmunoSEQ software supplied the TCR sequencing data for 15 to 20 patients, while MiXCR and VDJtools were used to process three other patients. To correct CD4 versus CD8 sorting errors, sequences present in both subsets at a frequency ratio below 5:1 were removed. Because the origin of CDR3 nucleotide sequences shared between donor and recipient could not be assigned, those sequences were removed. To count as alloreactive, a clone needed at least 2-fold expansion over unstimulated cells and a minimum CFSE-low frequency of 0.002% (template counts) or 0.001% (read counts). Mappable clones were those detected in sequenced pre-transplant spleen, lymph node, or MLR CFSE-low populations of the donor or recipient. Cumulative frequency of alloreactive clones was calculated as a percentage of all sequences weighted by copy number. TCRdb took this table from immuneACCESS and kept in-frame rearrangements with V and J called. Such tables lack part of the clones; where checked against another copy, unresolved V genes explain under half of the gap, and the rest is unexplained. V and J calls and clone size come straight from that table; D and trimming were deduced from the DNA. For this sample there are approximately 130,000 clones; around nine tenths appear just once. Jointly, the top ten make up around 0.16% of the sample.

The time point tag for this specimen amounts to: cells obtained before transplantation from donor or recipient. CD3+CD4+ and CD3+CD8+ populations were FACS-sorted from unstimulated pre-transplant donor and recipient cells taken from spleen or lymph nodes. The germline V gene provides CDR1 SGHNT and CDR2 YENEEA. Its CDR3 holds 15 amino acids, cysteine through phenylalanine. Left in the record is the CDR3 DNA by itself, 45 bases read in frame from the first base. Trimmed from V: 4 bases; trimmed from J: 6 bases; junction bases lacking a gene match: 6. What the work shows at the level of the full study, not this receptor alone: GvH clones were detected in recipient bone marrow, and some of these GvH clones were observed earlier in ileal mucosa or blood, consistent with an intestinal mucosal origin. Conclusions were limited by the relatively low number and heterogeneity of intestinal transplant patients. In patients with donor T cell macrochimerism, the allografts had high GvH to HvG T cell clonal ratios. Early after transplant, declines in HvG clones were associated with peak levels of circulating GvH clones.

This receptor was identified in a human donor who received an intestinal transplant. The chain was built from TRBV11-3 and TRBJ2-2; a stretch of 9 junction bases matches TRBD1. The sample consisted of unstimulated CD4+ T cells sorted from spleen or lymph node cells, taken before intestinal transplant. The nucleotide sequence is TGTGCCAGCAGCTCCAACAGGGGGCGCCCCGGGGAGCTGTTTTTT. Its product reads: CASSSNRGRPGELFF.